Listed below are T cell receptor beta chains from one sample, sequenced in a study of blood T cell repertoires in COVID-19. Some clones are missing from TCRdb's copy, which holds only in-frame ones; the method was immunoSEQ multiplex PCR. In the table there are some 150,000 clones, roughly 87% of which are singletons. The sequenced material came from peripheral blood. The receptors shown here come from a woman in her 50s with acute or convalescent COVID-19. Each CDR3 is given with its conserved first and last residue. The order of the fields is CDR3 protein, CDR3 DNA, clone size, J gene, V gene, D gene. The D gene is left open where the match is weak. Size tells how often a clone was seen (once, few, many) or the class of an expanded clone, and some rows leave it out.

cdr3_aa: CASSSTGAYGYTF
cdr3_nt: TGTGCCAGCAGTTCGACAGGAGCCTATGGCTACACCTTC
clone_size: .
j_call: TRBJ1-2
v_call: TRBV12-3/TRBV12-4
d_call: .

cdr3_aa: CASNPTSNQPQHF
cdr3_nt: TGTGCCAGCAATCCTACTAGCAATCAGCCCCAGCATTTT
clone_size: .
j_call: TRBJ1-5
v_call: TRBV28
d_call: .

cdr3_aa: CASSFAGYEQYF
cdr3_nt: TGCGCCAGCAGCTTTGCCGGGTACGAGCAGTACTTC
clone_size: .
j_call: TRBJ2-7
v_call: TRBV5-1
d_call: .

cdr3_aa: CATRARGDQETQYF
cdr3_nt: TGTGCCACGAGGGCCAGGGGCGATCAAGAGACCCAGTACTTC
clone_size: .
j_call: TRBJ2-5
v_call: TRBV7-9
d_call: .

cdr3_aa: CASSQGNNQPQHF
cdr3_nt: TGTGCCAGCTCACAGGGGAACAATCAGCCCCAGCATTTT
clone_size: .
j_call: TRBJ1-5
v_call: TRBV18
d_call: .

cdr3_aa: CASSPGQQEQPQHF
cdr3_nt: TGTGCCAGCAGTCCCGGACAGCAGGAACAGCCCCAGCATTTT
clone_size: .
j_call: TRBJ1-5
v_call: TRBV6-5
d_call: .

cdr3_aa: CARDNLSNQPQHF
cdr3_nt: TGTGCCAGGGACAACCTTAGCAATCAGCCCCAGCATTTT
clone_size: .
j_call: TRBJ1-5
v_call: TRBV19
d_call: .

cdr3_aa: CASSPRGSYGSNQPQHF
cdr3_nt: TGTGCCAGCAGTCCTCGGGGAAGTTATGGTAGCAATCAGCCCCAGCATTTT
clone_size: .
j_call: TRBJ1-5
v_call: TRBV27
d_call: .

cdr3_aa: CAISESREQYF
cdr3_nt: TGTGCCATCAGTGAGTCGAGAGAGCAGTACTTC
clone_size: .
j_call: TRBJ2-7
v_call: TRBV10-3
d_call: .

cdr3_aa: CASSPADLTGGTEAFF
cdr3_nt: TGTGCCAGCTCACCGGCGGACCTCACAGGGGGCACTGAAGCTTTCTTT
clone_size: once
j_call: TRBJ1-1
v_call: TRBV18
d_call: TRBD1

cdr3_aa: CASSLGQATQMSTNEKLFF
cdr3_nt: TGTGCCAGCAGCCTTGGACAGGCAACCCAGATGTCAACTAATGAAAAACTGTTTTTT
clone_size: .
j_call: TRBJ1-4
v_call: TRBV5-7
d_call: TRBD1

cdr3_aa: CASSYSANYGYTF
cdr3_nt: TGTGCCAGCAGTTACTCCGCTAACTATGGCTACACCTTC
clone_size: few
j_call: TRBJ1-2
v_call: TRBV6-5
d_call: .

cdr3_aa: CASSLRDTRRETQYF
cdr3_nt: TGTGCCAGCAGCTTGAGGGACACTAGAAGGGAGACCCAGTACTTC
clone_size: .
j_call: TRBJ2-5
v_call: TRBV5-5
d_call: .

cdr3_aa: CASTPLAGGSTDTQYF
cdr3_nt: TGTGCCAGCACCCCGCTAGCGGGGGGGAGCACAGATACGCAGTATTTT
clone_size: .
j_call: TRBJ2-3
v_call: TRBV7-2
d_call: TRBD2

cdr3_aa: CASRPQGNTGELFF
cdr3_nt: TGTGCCAGCAGACCTCAGGGAAACACCGGGGAGCTGTTTTTT
clone_size: .
j_call: TRBJ2-2
v_call: TRBV7-9
d_call: .

cdr3_aa: CASSYNSGTITYEQYF
cdr3_nt: TGTGCCAGCAGCTATAATAGCGGGACAATCACCTACGAGCAGTACTTC
clone_size: .
j_call: TRBJ2-7
v_call: TRBV27
d_call: TRBD2

cdr3_aa: CASSGARGQTEQYF
cdr3_nt: TGTGCCAGCAGTGGGGCCAGGGGGCAGACCGAGCAGTACTTC
clone_size: .
j_call: TRBJ2-7
v_call: TRBV2
d_call: TRBD1

cdr3_aa: CASTPAEEPKSNYGYTF
cdr3_nt: TGTGCCAGTACCCCAGCAGAGGAGCCAAAATCTAACTATGGCTACACCTTC
clone_size: few
j_call: TRBJ1-2
v_call: TRBV19
d_call: .

cdr3_aa: CASSFGTINTGELFF
cdr3_nt: TGTGCCAGCAGCTTCGGGACAATAAACACCGGGGAGCTGTTTTTT
clone_size: few
j_call: TRBJ2-2
v_call: TRBV7-2
d_call: .

cdr3_aa: CASSLLQGGLGSYNEQFF
cdr3_nt: TGTGCCAGCAGCTTATTACAGGGGGGACTTGGGTCCTACAATGAGCAGTTCTTC
clone_size: .
j_call: TRBJ2-1
v_call: TRBV7-3
d_call: TRBD1

cdr3_aa: CASSVGGGTGELFF
cdr3_nt: TGTGCCAGCAGCGTAGGAGGGGGCACCGGGGAGCTGTTTTTT
clone_size: .
j_call: TRBJ2-2
v_call: TRBV9
d_call: .

cdr3_aa: CASSLRQGPKAFF
cdr3_nt: TGTGCCAGCAGTTTGAGACAGGGGCCCAAAGCTTTCTTT
clone_size: .
j_call: TRBJ1-1
v_call: TRBV27
d_call: TRBD1

cdr3_aa: CSASWTGGTAFF
cdr3_nt: TGCAGTGCCAGTTGGACAGGTGGGACGGCTTTCTTT
clone_size: .
j_call: TRBJ1-1
v_call: TRBV20-1
d_call: TRBD1

cdr3_aa: CAWSVASGGQGFF
cdr3_nt: TGTGCCTGGAGTGTGGCTAGCGGGGGGCAGGGGTTCTTC
clone_size: .
j_call: TRBJ2-1
v_call: TRBV30
d_call: TRBD2

cdr3_aa: CASSPRLGQGAYEQYF
cdr3_nt: TGTGCCAGCAGCCCGAGGCTGGGACAGGGGGCTTACGAGCAGTACTTC
clone_size: .
j_call: TRBJ2-7
v_call: TRBV14
d_call: TRBD1

cdr3_aa: CASSQEGQWTAGSGANVLTF
cdr3_nt: TGCGCCAGCAGCCAAGAGGGACAGTGGACTGCAGGCTCTGGGGCCAACGTCCTGACTTTC
clone_size: .
j_call: TRBJ2-6
v_call: TRBV4-3
d_call: TRBD1

cdr3_aa: CSASSGKNTEAFF
cdr3_nt: TGCAGTGCTAGTTCGGGGAAGAACACTGAAGCTTTCTTT
clone_size: .
j_call: TRBJ1-1
v_call: TRBV20-1
d_call: .

cdr3_aa: CAISESVVRGAEAFF
cdr3_nt: TGTGCCATCAGTGAGTCGGTTGTCAGGGGAGCTGAAGCTTTCTTT
clone_size: .
j_call: TRBJ1-1
v_call: TRBV10-3
d_call: .

cdr3_aa: CASSLGADSTDTQYF
cdr3_nt: TGCGCCAGCAGCTTGGGGGCCGATAGTACAGATACGCAGTATTTT
clone_size: few
j_call: TRBJ2-3
v_call: TRBV5-1
d_call: .

cdr3_aa: CASSLSQGGIYGYTF
cdr3_nt: TGTGCCAGCAGCTTAAGTCAGGGCGGGATCTATGGCTACACCTTC
clone_size: .
j_call: TRBJ1-2
v_call: TRBV7-9
d_call: .

cdr3_aa: CASSQGQGGNQPQHF
cdr3_nt: TGTGCCAGCAGCCAGGGACAGGGCGGCAATCAGCCCCAGCATTTT
clone_size: .
j_call: TRBJ1-5
v_call: TRBV7-8
d_call: TRBD1

cdr3_aa: CAISGSGLPSDTQYF
cdr3_nt: TGTGCCATCAGTGGTAGCGGCCTCCCGTCGGATACGCAGTATTTT
clone_size: .
j_call: TRBJ2-3
v_call: TRBV10-3
d_call: .

cdr3_aa: CASRPGTGWEETQYF
cdr3_nt: TGTGCCAGCAGACCTGGGACAGGCTGGGAAGAGACCCAGTACTTC
clone_size: .
j_call: TRBJ2-5
v_call: TRBV6-2/TRBV6-3
d_call: TRBD1

cdr3_aa: CASSLPWARGHEQFF
cdr3_nt: TGTGCCAGCAGCCTCCCATGGGCTAGGGGTCATGAGCAGTTCTTC
clone_size: once
j_call: TRBJ2-1
v_call: TRBV7-9
d_call: .

cdr3_aa: CASRRYEKLFF
cdr3_nt: TGTGCCAGTAGGAGGTATGAAAAACTGTTTTTT
clone_size: .
j_call: TRBJ1-4
v_call: TRBV19
d_call: .

cdr3_aa: CAWSRGQGGEKLFF
cdr3_nt: TGTGCCTGGAGTAGGGGACAGGGAGGAGAAAAACTGTTTTTT
clone_size: .
j_call: TRBJ1-4
v_call: TRBV30
d_call: TRBD1

cdr3_aa: CASSLVGSPLWYNEQFF
cdr3_nt: TGTGCCAGCAGCTTAGTCGGGAGTCCCCTTTGGTACAATGAGCAGTTCTTC
clone_size: .
j_call: TRBJ2-1
v_call: TRBV7-6
d_call: .

cdr3_aa: CASSPRNGYEQYF
cdr3_nt: TGTGCCAGCAGCCCCCGGAACGGGTACGAGCAGTACTTC
clone_size: .
j_call: TRBJ2-7
v_call: TRBV7-2
d_call: .

cdr3_aa: CASSPDRGSYNEQFF
cdr3_nt: TGTGCCAGCAGTCCGGACAGGGGCTCCTACAATGAGCAGTTCTTC
clone_size: .
j_call: TRBJ2-1
v_call: TRBV28
d_call: TRBD1

cdr3_aa: CSVRFGELNTEAFF
cdr3_nt: TGCAGCGTTCGCTTCGGAGAGTTGAACACTGAAGCTTTCTTT
clone_size: .
j_call: TRBJ1-1
v_call: TRBV29-1
d_call: .

cdr3_aa: CASSSGTSGSWGRTETQYF
cdr3_nt: TGCGCCAGCAGCTCCGGGACTAGCGGGAGTTGGGGGAGGACGGAGACCCAGTACTTC
clone_size: .
j_call: TRBJ2-5
v_call: TRBV5-1
d_call: TRBD2

cdr3_aa: CASSRTGAYEQYF
cdr3_nt: TGTGCCAGCTCACGTACCGGGGCCTACGAGCAGTACTTC
clone_size: .
j_call: TRBJ2-7
v_call: TRBV18
d_call: .

cdr3_aa: CASSYSTGNQPQHF
cdr3_nt: TGTGCCAGCAGTTACAGCACAGGTAATCAGCCCCAGCATTTT
clone_size: .
j_call: TRBJ1-5
v_call: TRBV6-2/TRBV6-3
d_call: .

cdr3_aa: CASKHTVQETQYF
cdr3_nt: TGTGCCAGTAAACACACAGTGCAAGAGACCCAGTACTTC
clone_size: .
j_call: TRBJ2-5
v_call: TRBV19
d_call: .

cdr3_aa: CASPQDGITTGELFF
cdr3_nt: TGTGCCAGCCCTCAAGACGGGATAACCACCGGGGAGCTGTTTTTT
clone_size: .
j_call: TRBJ2-2
v_call: TRBV27
d_call: .

cdr3_aa: CASSEADGQASYGYTF
cdr3_nt: TGTGCCAGCAGTGAAGCGGACGGACAGGCAAGCTATGGCTACACCTTC
clone_size: once
j_call: TRBJ1-2
v_call: TRBV6-1
d_call: TRBD1

cdr3_aa: CATSDSGGISNQPQHF
cdr3_nt: TGTGCCACCAGTGATTCAGGGGGGATTAGCAATCAGCCCCAGCATTTT
clone_size: .
j_call: TRBJ1-5
v_call: TRBV24-1
d_call: TRBD1

cdr3_aa: CASGREEGTEAFF
cdr3_nt: TGTGCCAGCGGCCGGGAGGAGGGCACTGAAGCTTTCTTT
clone_size: .
j_call: TRBJ1-1
v_call: TRBV6-4
d_call: .

cdr3_aa: CASSLGGRRETQYF
cdr3_nt: TGTGCCAGCAGCTTAGGAGGGCGTCGTGAGACCCAGTACTTC
clone_size: .
j_call: TRBJ2-5
v_call: TRBV6-5
d_call: .

cdr3_aa: CASSFGAGTGDGYTF
cdr3_nt: TGTGCCAGCAGCTTTGGAGCTGGGACAGGGGACGGCTACACCTTC
clone_size: .
j_call: TRBJ1-2
v_call: TRBV5-5
d_call: TRBD1

cdr3_aa: CASSPTLSRARGQPQHF
cdr3_nt: TGTGCCAGCAGTCCTACCCTAAGCAGGGCTAGGGGGCAGCCCCAGCATTTT
clone_size: .
j_call: TRBJ1-5
v_call: TRBV6-6
d_call: .

cdr3_aa: CASSEADRGSYEQYF
cdr3_nt: TGTGCCAGCAGTGAAGCGGACAGGGGCTCCTACGAGCAGTACTTC
clone_size: .
j_call: TRBJ2-7
v_call: TRBV2
d_call: TRBD1

cdr3_aa: CASRTLRGYTF
cdr3_nt: TGTGCCAGCAGAACTCTGCGGGGCTACACCTTC
clone_size: .
j_call: TRBJ1-2
v_call: TRBV28
d_call: .

cdr3_aa: CASSQPGHFYGYTF
cdr3_nt: TGTGCCAGCAGCCAGCCGGGACACTTCTATGGCTACACCTTC
clone_size: .
j_call: TRBJ1-2
v_call: TRBV6-2/TRBV6-3
d_call: .

cdr3_aa: CASSLSWDRGFDTQYF
cdr3_nt: TGTGCCAGCAGTTTGTCGTGGGACAGGGGGTTTGATACGCAGTATTTT
clone_size: .
j_call: TRBJ2-3
v_call: TRBV27
d_call: TRBD1

cdr3_aa: CASSPRTGLNTEAFF
cdr3_nt: TGTGCCAGCAGCCCACGGACAGGACTGAACACTGAAGCTTTCTTT
clone_size: .
j_call: TRBJ1-1
v_call: TRBV7-9
d_call: TRBD1

cdr3_aa: CASSSGQGDLWTEAFF
cdr3_nt: TGTGCCAGTAGCAGCGGGCAGGGGGATTTGTGGACTGAAGCTTTCTTT
clone_size: .
j_call: TRBJ1-1
v_call: TRBV19
d_call: TRBD1

cdr3_aa: CASSLVLAGVETQYF
cdr3_nt: TGCGCCAGCAGCTTGGTACTAGCGGGAGTGGAGACCCAGTACTTC
clone_size: .
j_call: TRBJ2-5
v_call: TRBV5-1
d_call: TRBD2

cdr3_aa: CASSQTGAVDEKLFF
cdr3_nt: TGTGCCAGCAGCCAGACAGGGGCGGTGGATGAAAAACTGTTTTTT
clone_size: .
j_call: TRBJ1-4
v_call: TRBV7-2
d_call: TRBD1

cdr3_aa: CASSATRDQPQHF
cdr3_nt: TGTGCCAGCAGCGCGACCAGGGATCAGCCCCAGCATTTT
clone_size: .
j_call: TRBJ1-5
v_call: TRBV13
d_call: .